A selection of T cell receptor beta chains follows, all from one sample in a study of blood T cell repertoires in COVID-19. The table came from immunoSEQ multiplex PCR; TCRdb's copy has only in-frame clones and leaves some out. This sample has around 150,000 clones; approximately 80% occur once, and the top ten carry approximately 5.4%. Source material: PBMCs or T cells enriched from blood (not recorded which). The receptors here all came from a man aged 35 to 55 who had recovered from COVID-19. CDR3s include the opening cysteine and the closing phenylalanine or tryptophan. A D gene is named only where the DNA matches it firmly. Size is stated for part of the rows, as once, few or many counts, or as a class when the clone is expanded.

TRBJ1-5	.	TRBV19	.	TGTGCCACTAACTGGGGGACACCGGATCAGCCCCAGCATTTT	CATNWGTPDQPQHF
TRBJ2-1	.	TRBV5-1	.	TGCGCCAGCAGCTTGAATGGGGCAGGCATCTACAATGAGCAGTTCTTC	CASSLNGAGIYNEQFF
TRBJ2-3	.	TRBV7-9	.	TGTGCCAGCAGCGTAGCGGCTAGCACAGATACGCAGTATTTT	CASSVAASTDTQYF
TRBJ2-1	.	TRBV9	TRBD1	TGTGCCAGCAGCGTAGGTTGGGACAGGGGGAATGAGCAGTTCTTC	CASSVGWDRGNEQFF
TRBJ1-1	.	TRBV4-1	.	TGCGCCAGCAGCCTGGGAGGTGAAGCTTTCTTT	CASSLGGEAFF
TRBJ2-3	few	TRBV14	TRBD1	TGTGCCAGCAGCCAGGGACAGTCTCCCACAGATACGCAGTATTTT	CASSQGQSPTDTQYF
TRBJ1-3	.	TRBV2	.	TGTGCCAGCAGTGAAGAAGCGGCAAGCTCTGGAAACACCATATATTTT	CASSEEAASSGNTIYF
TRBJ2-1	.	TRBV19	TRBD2	TGTGCCAGTAGTTCACAACTAGCGGGTAATGAGCAGTTCTTC	CASSSQLAGNEQFF
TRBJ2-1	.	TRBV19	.	TGTGCCAGTAGTCCCCCGGGTAGCGGATACAATGAGCAGTTCTTC	CASSPPGSGYNEQFF
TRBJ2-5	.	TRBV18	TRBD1	TGTGCCAGCTCACCACTCTCAGGGGGCGAGGAGACCCAGTACTTC	CASSPLSGGEETQYF
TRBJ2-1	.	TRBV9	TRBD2	TGTGCCAGCAGCACAACTAGCGGGGGGTCCTACAATGAGCAGTTCTTC	CASSTTSGGSYNEQFF
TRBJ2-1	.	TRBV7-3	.	TGTGCCAGCAGCTTCTCAGGGTCCTACAATGAGCAGTTCTTC	CASSFSGSYNEQFF
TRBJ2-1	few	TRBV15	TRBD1	TGTGCCACCAGCACCAAGACAGGGTTGAATGAGCAGTTCTTC	CATSTKTGLNEQFF
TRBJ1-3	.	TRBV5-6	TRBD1	TGTGCCAGCAGCCTACAGGGGACTGGAAACACCATATATTTT	CASSLQGTGNTIYF
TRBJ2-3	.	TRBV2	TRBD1	TGTGCCAGTCTACCGGGACAGGGCGTATCAGATACGCAGTATTTT	CASLPGQGVSDTQYF
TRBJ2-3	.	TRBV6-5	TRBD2	TGTGCCAGCAGAGTTAGCGGGGGCGGAGATACGCAGTATTTT	CASRVSGGGDTQYF